Following are 29 T cell receptor beta chains from one sample sequenced in a study of cytomegalovirus exposure and HLA in healthy donors. Assay: immunoSEQ multiplex PCR; the TCRdb copy retains only in-frame clones and omits some. This table holds about 130,000 clones, approximately 92% found once. The material sequenced was PBMCs. Source of these receptors: a woman aged 18-29 years in good health and CMV-seropositive.

The rearrangement uses TRBV11-3 and TRBJ2-1; 7 bases match TRBD2. Trimming at V came to 1 base and at J to 4 bases, leaving 7 bases not matched to a gene. Germline assignment: CDR1 SGHNT and CDR2 YENEEA. The CDR3 extends over 16 amino acids. The CDR3 reads CASSLGGWEGYNEQFF. The CDR3 nucleotides are TGTGCCAGCAGCTTAGGCGGGTGGGAGGGGTACAATGAGCAGTTCTTC.

The DNA of the CDR3 is TGTGCCTGGGCAGGGGGTCAGGGTGGCTACACCTTC. This sequence encodes CAWAGGQGGYTF. The V call is TRBV30, the J call TRBJ1-2; TRBD1 aligns across 7 bases. The CDR3 consists of 12 residues. CDR1 is GTSNPN and CDR2 is SVGIG in the germline V gene (reference sequence). V gave up 5 bases and J gave up 7 bases; unmatched junction bases: 7.

For this clone: One end of the junction does not line up with germline, which may come from a read error. CDR3 sequence: CASSPLTTMNTEAFF. CDR3 in DNA: TGTGCTAGCAGCCCCCTAACTACTATGAACACTGAAGCTTTCTTT. The chain carries TRBV7-7 and TRBJ1-1; D remains unclear. Germline lookup yields CDR1 SSHAT and CDR2 FNYEAQ (reference sequence). The length of the CDR3 is 15 residues.

The V and J genes are TRBV19 and TRBJ2-1, with TRBD2 identical over 10 bases. Germline assignment: CDR1 LNHDA and CDR2 SQIVND (reference sequence). This CDR3 comprises 14 residues. The V and J ends lost 5 bases and 10 bases, in that order; junction bases with no gene match: 8. For the CDR3, the DNA is TGTGCCAGTAGTTCCGCCCTACTAGCGGGGGAGCAGTTCTTC. Amino acids: CASSSALLAGEQFF. The full variable domain, completed using reference TRBV19 and TRBJ2-1, is DGGITQSPKYLFRKEGQNVTLSCEQNLNHDAMYWYRQDPGQGLRLIYYSQIVNDFQKGDIAEGYSVSREKKESFPLTVTSAQKNPTAFYLCASSSALLAGEQFFGPGTRLTVL.

This clone was found many times. In DNA, the CDR3 is TGTGCCAGCAGCTTAGACAGGGGGAACTCACCCCTCCACTTT. Encoded protein: CASSLDRGNSPLHF. The chain couples TRBV7-3 to TRBJ1-6; TRBD1 matches at 9 bases. V shed 2 bases and J 10 bases; nucleotides not matched to a gene: 3. Germline V gives CDR1 SGHTA, CDR2 FQGTGA. The CDR3 length is 14 residues.

This chain connects TRBV2 to TRBJ2-5, with 15 bases lining up with TRBD2. Germline CDR1 and CDR2: SNHLY and FYNNEI. V lost 5 bases to trimming and J lost 5 bases; unmatched junction nucleotides: 6. This CDR3 comprises 16 residues. CDR3 in DNA: TGTGCCAGCAGTCCCGGACTAGCGGGGGGGCTGGAGACCCAGTACTTC. Translation: CASSPGLAGGLETQYF.

This chain links TRBV5-4 with TRBJ2-6; 7 bases match TRBD1. The germline gives CDR1 SGHNT, CDR2 YYREEE (reference sequence). The CDR3 spans 17 residues. V was pared by 1 base and J by 2 bases, with 6 bases of the junction left unmatched. CDR3 protein: CASSLPRGNAGANVLTF. CDR3 bases: TGTGCCAGCAGCTTGCCCAGGGGGAATGCTGGGGCCAACGTCCTGACTTTC.

This chain connects TRBV4-2 to TRBJ2-7; 7 bases are a match to TRBD2. The ends lost 2 bases at V and 1 base at J; junction bases unmatched: 2. Germline CDR1 is LGHNA and CDR2 is YNFKEQ. The CDR3 has 14 residues. The CDR3 region is CASSQTGGSYEQYF. The CDR3 nucleotides read TGTGCCAGCAGCCAAACGGGGGGATCCTACGAGCAGTACTTC.

This rearrangement joins TRBV10-3 to TRBJ2-5, with 8 positions matching TRBD2. The CDR3 totals 18 residues. Germline loops: CDR1 ENHRY, CDR2 SYGVKD. Trimming took 0 bases from V and 1 from J; bases not matched to a gene: 10. Here the CDR3 reads CAISESRVTSGFQETQYF. The CDR3 nucleotides are TGTGCCATCAGTGAGTCGAGAGTTACTAGCGGATTCCAAGAGACCCAGTACTTC.

The genes are TRBV30 and TRBJ2-1; 9 nucleotides match TRBD2. Germline V gives CDR1 GTSNPN, CDR2 SVGIG (reference sequence). CDR3 length: 15 residues. V lost 0 bases to trimming and J lost 8 bases; unmatched junction nucleotides: 8. The CDR3 DNA sequence: TGTGCCTGGAGTGTAGCTGGCGGGGGGGCTTATGAGCAGTTCTTC. Encoded protein: CAWSVAGGGAYEQFF.

The CDR3 DNA is TGCGCCAGCAGCCAAGCAAAGCAGGGGCCTTTGGACGAGCAGTACTTC. It is translated as CASSQAKQGPLDEQYF. V usage is TRBV4-1 and J usage is TRBJ2-7; weak D call: TRBD1 (6 bases). The V gene lost 1 base and the J gene lost 5 bases, with 18 bases spanning the gap. The CDR3 has 16 amino acids. Germline V gene data show CDR1 as MGHRA and CDR2 as YSYEKL.

In this sample, this clone turned up once. The chain uses TRBV2 and TRBJ2-6, with TRBD2 as a possible D gene (6 bases). Looked up from germline, CDR1 is SNHLY and CDR2 is FYNNEI. The CDR3 spans 18 residues. Deletions cut 7 bases from V and 0 bases from J, with 19 bases between. The CDR3 DNA is TGTGCCAGCACCCAGCGTCGGGACTCCCGCTCTGGGGCCAACGTCCTGACTTTC. Translation gives CASTQRRDSRSGANVLTF.

The chain uses TRBV11-3 and TRBJ2-3; 7 bases align to TRBD1. This CDR3 contains 15 residues. Germline loops: CDR1 SGHNT, CDR2 YENEEA. The V segment lost 3 bases and the J segment 3 bases; nucleotides outside the gene matches: 6. CDR3 coding DNA: TGTGCCAGCAGCTTTTCAGGGGGTGAGACAGATACGCAGTATTTT. Protein: CASSFSGGETDTQYF.

The chain recombines TRBV28 with TRBJ2-5, with D maybe TRBD1 (6 bases). V shed 6 bases and J shed 3 bases, with 23 bases lying between them. CDR3 length: 17 amino acids. CDR1 MDHEN and CDR2 SYDVKM come from the germline V gene. CDR3 nucleotides: TGTGCCAGCAGCCGCCCCGACAGGTTACGGGGAGAAGAGACCCAGTACTTC. Amino acids: CASSRPDRLRGEETQYF. Full variable domain (outside the CDR3, taken from reference TRBV28 and TRBJ2-5): DVKVTQSSRYLVKRTGEKVFLECVQDMDHENMFWYRQDPGLGLRLIYFSYDVKMKEKGDIPEGYSVSREKKERFSLILESASTNQTSMYLCASSRPDRLRGEETQYFGPGTRLLVL.

The chain joins TRBV28 to TRBJ2-1; D may be TRBD2 (5 bases). This CDR3 has 16 residues. Germline lookup yields CDR1 MDHEN and CDR2 SYDVKM. Deletions cut 9 bases from V and 0 bases from J, with 18 bases between. The CDR3 nucleotides are TGTGCCAGTACCTCCCCGGCGGGCAGCTCCTACAATGAGCAGTTCTTC. Protein product: CASTSPAGSSYNEQFF. The variable domain in full, completed from reference TRBV28 and TRBJ2-1, reads DVKVTQSSRYLVKRTGEKVFLECVQDMDHENMFWYRQDPGLGLRLIYFSYDVKMKEKGDIPEGYSVSREKKERFSLILESASTNQTSMYLCASTSPAGSSYNEQFFGPGTRLTVL.

This chain connects TRBV27 to TRBJ2-7; tentative D call: TRBD2 (6 bases). Looked up from germline, CDR1 is MNHEY and CDR2 is SMNVEV (reference sequence). The CDR3 runs to 16 residues. With 6 bases removed from V and 0 bases from J, the gap between germline ends came to 18 bases. CDR3 nucleotide sequence: TGTGCCAGCAGCGCCTCTCCGGGACTGGACTCCTACGAGCAGTACTTC. Protein: CASSASPGLDSYEQYF.

CDR3 sequence: CASSIGYQPQHF. In nucleotides, the CDR3 is TGTGCCAGTAGTATCGGGTATCAGCCCCAGCATTTT. The chain carries TRBV19 and TRBJ1-5; D not resolved. Germline CDR1 is LNHDA and CDR2 is SQIVND (reference sequence). With 3 bases removed from V and 5 bases from J, the gap between germline ends came to 5 bases. CDR3 length: 12 amino acids.

The genes are TRBV9 and TRBJ1-2, with D possibly being TRBD1 (5 bases). The length of the CDR3 is 17 residues. Germline V gene lookup returns CDR1 SGDLS and CDR2 YYNGEE. Trimming took off 3 bases at V and 2 bases at J, with 20 bases between the two ends. For the CDR3, the DNA is TGTGCCAGCAGCGGAGAGACAGCCAACTCCCCAAACTATGGCTACACCTTC. This codes for CASSGETANSPNYGYTF.

This clone was recorded a few times. V usage is TRBV7-2 and J usage is TRBJ1-2; possibly TRBD1 for D (6 bases). Trimming cost V 5 bases and J 8 bases, with 12 bases left between them. The CDR3 totals 12 residues. Germline V gene sequence: CDR1 SGHTA, CDR2 FQGNSA. CDR3 region: CASSPQGWGYTF. CDR3 in DNA: TGTGCCAGCAGCCCACAGGGCTGGGGCTACACCTTC.

This chain uses TRBV28 with TRBJ1-2, with 11 nucleotides matching TRBD1. Germline V lookup: CDR1 MDHEN, CDR2 SYDVKM. This CDR3 is 15 amino acids long. Trimming took 5 bases from V and 4 from J; bases not matched to a gene: 6. CDR3 in DNA: TGTGCCAGCAGTCGCGCCGGGACAGGGGGCTATGGCTACACCTTC. Translating gives CASSRAGTGGYGYTF.

V gene TRBV7-2 combines with J gene TRBJ2-5, with 7 bases lining up with TRBD1. Germline lookup yields CDR1 SGHTA and CDR2 FQGNSA. Unmatched junction bases numbered 9, after V lost 1 base and J lost 10 bases. The CDR3 is made up of 14 amino acids. The DNA of the CDR3 is TGTGCCAGCAGCTTAGAGTTCGGGCAGGGGGTCCAGTACTTC. This gives the protein CASSLEFGQGVQYF.

This chain links TRBV5-5 with TRBJ2-7; D is unresolved. CDR1 SGHKS and CDR2 YYEKEE come from the germline V gene (reference sequence). This CDR3 has 11 residues. The V end lost 4 bases, the J end lost 4 bases, and 6 bases lay between the germline ends. The CDR3 DNA follows: TGTGCCAGCAGCCCACAGTACGAGCAGTACTTC. This translates into CASSPQYEQYF.

This chain uses TRBV29-1 with TRBJ1-2, with D perhaps matching TRBD1 (6 bases). The V gene lost 4 bases and the J gene lost 0 bases, with 15 bases spanning the gap. Germline CDR1 and CDR2: SQVTM and ANQGSEA. The CDR3 length is 15 residues. The CDR3 sequence: CSVVGGGDTNYGYTF. Written as DNA, the CDR3 is TGCAGCGTTGTAGGGGGGGGTGATACTAACTATGGCTACACCTTC.

The gene calls are TRBV11-2 and TRBJ2-2; 9 bases match TRBD1. V gave up 1 base and J gave up 3 bases; unmatched junction bases: 9. The CDR3 sequence is 18 residues long. Germline V gene sequence: CDR1 SGHAT, CDR2 FQNNGV. CDR3 in amino acids: CASSLVSLGQGHTGELFF. The CDR3 DNA reads TGTGCCAGCAGCTTAGTGAGTTTGGGACAGGGTCACACCGGGGAGCTGTTTTTT.

The rearrangement joins TRBV18 to TRBJ2-1; TRBD2 matches at 7 bases. Germline V gene sequence: CDR1 KGHSH, CDR2 LQKENI. The CDR3 is 15 residues long. V lost 0 bases, J lost 10 bases, and 9 bases stayed unmatched. CDR3 region: CASSPPGTSVREQFF. The CDR3 DNA is TGTGCCAGCTCACCACCGGGTACTAGCGTGCGGGAGCAGTTCTTC.

The DNA of the CDR3 is TGCGCCAGCAGCCAGGACAGGGGGTATGGCTACACCTTC. It yields the protein CASSQDRGYGYTF. The chain carries TRBV5-1 and TRBJ1-2; 10 nucleotides align to TRBD1. CDR3 size: 13 residues. Germline loops: CDR1 SGHRS, CDR2 YFSETQ. J was trimmed by 5 bases and V by 4 bases; bases with no gene match: 2.

Remarks on this clone: One end of the junction does not line up with germline, which may come from a read error. This chain links TRBV10-2 with TRBJ1-2; 10 bases align to TRBD1. Looked up from germline, CDR1 is WSHSY and CDR2 is SAAADI. There are 13 residues in the CDR3. CDR3: CASSESGRDRGIF. The CDR3, as DNA: TGCGCCAGCAGTGAGTCAGGGCGGGACAGGGGAATCTTC.

This clone has only a few counts. This chain links TRBV5-1 with TRBJ2-7; 9 bases are a match to TRBD2. CDR1 and CDR2 from the germline V gene are SGHRS and YFSETQ. V lost 4 bases and J lost 6; bases outside the gene matches: 11. The CDR3 runs to 15 residues. The CDR3 DNA sequence: TGCGCCAGCAGCGTTATCGGCGGGGGGGCCGCCGAGCAGTACTTC. This codes for CASSVIGGGAAEQYF.

The chain uses TRBV11-3 and TRBJ2-1; D may be TRBD1 (7 bases). CDR3 length equals 15 residues. The ends were cut back, 1 base at V and 6 bases at J, with 13 bases in the middle. Germline values: CDR1 SGHNT, CDR2 YENEEA. In DNA, the CDR3 is TGTGCCAGCAGCTTAGGTCAGGGGGGATTCAATGAGCAGTTCTTC. This gives the protein CASSLGQGGFNEQFF. The full variable domain, with the rest looked up from reference TRBV11-3 and TRBJ2-1, is EAGVVQSPRYKIIEKKQPVAFWCNPISGHNTLYWYLQNLGQGPELLIRYENEEAVDDSQLPKDRFSAERLKGVDSTLKIQPAELGDSAVYLCASSLGQGGFNEQFFGPGTRLTVL.